This T cell receptor (beta chain) was sequenced during a study of T-cell memory formation after mild COVID-19. In the study overall: Across donors, TCR clusters were largely donor specific.

Each CDR3 protein gets one entry after TCRdb re-called the 5' RACE reads with MiXCR. The table lists 350,000 to 500,000 distinct CDR3 sequences, 20% to 30% of them singletons, with 10% to 15% in the top ten. Looked up from germline, CDR1 is SQVTM and CDR2 is ANQGSEA. Trimming at V came to 8 bases and at J to 0 bases, leaving 9 bases not matched to a gene. This CDR3 has 15 residues. The receptor was derived from an adult woman who had mild COVID-19 (a few samples of this study predate the infection). Cell type and time point are not known. The sequenced material came from PBMCs or a T cell subset sorted from them (not recorded which). This chain uses TRBV29-1 with TRBJ2-3; 9 bases agree with TRBD2. This CDR3 is CSTSERGASTDTQYF. CDR3 nucleotides: TGCAGCACCTCGGAGCGGGGGGCTAGCACAGATACGCAGTATTTT.